The 23 T cell receptor beta chains in this list originate from one sample, sequenced in a study of blood T cell repertoires in COVID-19. Clones were read by immunoSEQ multiplex PCR, and TCRdb kept only the in-frame ones, dropping some. The sample includes about 670,000 clones, just under 90% of them seen just once. The sample was peripheral blood. These receptors all stem from a young woman with acute or convalescent COVID-19.

The V gene is TRBV5-1, the J gene TRBJ2-3; 14 bases are a match to TRBD2. Germline V gene lookup returns CDR1 SGHRS and CDR2 YFSETQ. V shed 5 bases, J shed 0 bases, and the junction held 11 bases outside the gene matches. CDR3 length: 19 amino acids. The CDR3 nucleotides read TGCGCCAGCAGTCCGGGACTAGCGGGGGCCTCACGTAGCACAGATACGCAGTATTTT. Its translation: CASSPGLAGASRSTDTQYF.

This chain uses TRBV2 with TRBJ2-7; tentative D call: TRBD1 (6 bases). CDR1 is SNHLY and CDR2 is FYNNEI in the germline V gene. Trimming pared 8 bases from V and 2 bases from J, leaving 16 bases between. This CDR3 has 14 residues. The CDR3, as DNA: TGTGCCAGCGAAGAGACAGGTCGAACCTACGAGCAGTACTTC. It is translated as CASEETGRTYEQYF.

This rearrangement joins TRBV5-6 to TRBJ1-2, with D perhaps matching TRBD1 (5 bases). CDR3 length: 13 amino acids. Germline V gene data show CDR1 as SGHDT and CDR2 as YYEEEE. The ends were cut back, 7 bases at V and 7 bases at J, with 17 bases in the middle. Here the CDR3 DNA reads TGTGCCAGCTCATTCGGGGGGAATTCTGGCTACACCTTC. This gives the protein CASSFGGNSGYTF.

The rearrangement joins TRBV20-1 to TRBJ1-2, with D unresolved. There are 11 residues in the CDR3. Germline V CDR1 and CDR2: DFQATT, SNEGSKA (reference sequence). The V end lost 5 bases, the J end lost 8 bases, and 12 bases lay between the germline ends. The chain's CDR3 is CSAVSIGGYTF. The CDR3 DNA follows: TGCAGTGCTGTATCAATCGGGGGCTACACCTTC.

The V and J genes are TRBV2 and TRBJ2-7; TRBD2 matches at 11 bases. This CDR3 region has 14 residues. The germline V gene has CDR1 SNHLY and CDR2 FYNNEI. Losses at the gene ends were 6 bases for V and 5 bases for J; bases not matched to a gene: 6. This CDR3 is CASSDSGGVNEQYF. CDR3 bases: TGTGCCAGCAGCGATAGCGGGGGGGTCAACGAGCAGTACTTC. Complete variable domain (other parts from reference TRBV2 and TRBJ2-7): EPEVTQTPSHQVTQMGQEVILRCVPISNHLYFYWYRQILGQKVEFLVSFYNNEISEKSEIFDDQFSVERPDGSNFTLKIRSTKLEDSAMYFCASSDSGGVNEQYFGPGTRLTVT.

The chain carries TRBV12-5 and TRBJ1-2; 8 bases agree with TRBD1. Germline trimming cut 1 base from V and 4 bases from J; bases unmatched to any gene: 5. Germline V CDR1 and CDR2: LGHNT, FRNRAP. The CDR3 totals 15 residues. CDR3 protein: CASGLEGQGGYGYTF. CDR3 in DNA: TGTGCTAGTGGTTTGGAAGGACAGGGTGGCTATGGCTACACCTTC.

The chain is built from TRBV6-5 and TRBJ1-1, with 9 nucleotides matching TRBD1. Germline V gives CDR1 MNHEY, CDR2 SVGAGI. J gave up 0 bases and V 7 bases, and 3 bases lay outside the gene matches. The CDR3 is made up of 14 amino acids. The CDR3: CASKGQGLNTEAFF. CDR3 DNA sequence: TGTGCCAGCAAGGGACAGGGACTGAACACTGAAGCTTTCTTT.

V gene TRBV5-8 combines with J gene TRBJ2-1; D is unclear. Germline lookup yields CDR1 SGHTS and CDR2 YDEGEE. The CDR3 has 14 residues. V was cut by 0 bases and J by 5 bases, with 9 bases left in between. CDR3 region: CASSLARYHNEQFF. The DNA for the CDR3 is TGTGCCAGCAGCTTGGCCAGATATCACAATGAGCAGTTCTTC.

The chain is built from TRBV28 and TRBJ2-1; 7 nucleotides agree with TRBD1. The V gene end was trimmed by 10 bases and the J gene end by 4 bases; junction bases not matched to a gene: 10. Germline V gene lookup returns CDR1 MDHEN and CDR2 SYDVKM. The CDR3 has 14 amino acids. The CDR3: CAIEGDSLYNEQFF. In DNA form, the CDR3 reads TGTGCCATCGAGGGGGACAGCCTATACAATGAGCAGTTCTTC.

The gene calls are TRBV2 and TRBJ2-7, with a tentative D call TRBD1 (5 bases). Trimming took 3 bases from V and 2 from J, leaving 11 bases between them. This CDR3 has 14 residues. Germline V gene lookup returns CDR1 SNHLY and CDR2 FYNNEI. The CDR3 sequence: CASSDWGVAYEQYF. As DNA, the CDR3 is TGTGCCAGCAGTGATTGGGGCGTAGCCTACGAGCAGTACTTC.

The J gene is TRBJ2-2, the V gene TRBV20-1; D gene uncertain. The germline V gene has CDR1 DFQATT and CDR2 SNEGSKA (reference sequence). The CDR3 is made up of 14 amino acids. V was shortened by 3 bases and J by 6 bases, with 14 bases between the two germline ends. CDR3 sequence reads: CSASKSEIAGELFF. DNA for the CDR3: TGCAGTGCTAGTAAGAGTGAGATAGCCGGGGAGCTGTTTTTT.

The CDR3 region is CASSLLGGPYEQYF. The CDR3, as DNA: TGTGCCAGCAGCTTATTGGGGGGGCCCTACGAGCAGTACTTC. The J gene is TRBJ2-7, the V gene TRBV13, with D perhaps matching TRBD2 (7 bases). Germline lookup yields CDR1 PRHDT and CDR2 FYEKMQ (reference sequence). This CDR3 comprises 14 residues. The V gene lost 2 bases and the J gene lost 2 bases, with 10 bases spanning the gap.

This sequence joins TRBV7-9 and TRBJ2-1; 7 bases align to TRBD2. Germline V CDR1 and CDR2: SEHNR, FQNEAQ (reference sequence). The CDR3 is 16 residues long. V lost 1 base, J lost 4 bases, and 7 bases stayed unmatched. CDR3 loop: CASSLGDYRYYNEQFF. In DNA, the CDR3 is TGTGCCAGCAGCTTAGGGGACTACCGTTATTACAATGAGCAGTTCTTC.

The chain links TRBV4-1 to TRBJ2-7, with 14 bases lining up with TRBD2. V shed 1 base, J shed 5 bases, and the junction held 7 bases outside the gene matches. Germline V lookup: CDR1 MGHRA, CDR2 YSYEKL. The CDR3 runs 17 residues. CDR3 in amino acids: CASSQGRLAGGANEQYF. CDR3 DNA sequence: TGCGCCAGCAGCCAAGGCAGACTAGCGGGGGGGGCGAACGAGCAGTACTTC.

The chain couples TRBV18 to TRBJ1-1; D is perhaps TRBD1 (5 bases). The CDR3 extends over 14 amino acids. The germline V gene has CDR1 KGHSH and CDR2 LQKENI. V was shortened by 3 bases and J by 4 bases, with 12 bases between the two germline ends. The CDR3 region has the DNA TGTGCCAGCTCACCCTCGGGGGTAGTCACTGAAGCTTTCTTT. Translating it yields CASSPSGVVTEAFF.

The chain has TRBV10-2 and TRBJ2-7; 11 bases line up with TRBD2. V shed 5 bases and J 0 bases; nucleotides not matched to a gene: 0. Germline V CDR1 and CDR2: WSHSY, SAAADI. This CDR3 is built from 14 residues. The CDR3 DNA reads as TGCGCCAGCAGTACTAGCGGGGGCTCCTACGAGCAGTACTTC. Translated, it gives CASSTSGGSYEQYF.

This chain uses TRBV28 with TRBJ1-4; TRBD1 matches 7 bases. Germline V lookup: CDR1 MDHEN, CDR2 SYDVKM. V lost 6 bases to trimming and J lost 7 bases; unmatched junction nucleotides: 11. This CDR3 contains 15 residues. CDR3 residues: CASRRQGVMIEKLFF. The CDR3, as DNA: TGTGCCAGCAGACGACAGGGTGTCATGATTGAAAAACTGTTTTTT.

The V and J genes are TRBV7-6 and TRBJ1-1; 7 nucleotides line up with TRBD1. The CDR3 consists of 16 residues. The germline V gene encodes CDR1 SGHVS and CDR2 FNYEAQ. The trim removed 4 bases at V and 4 bases at J, leaving 12 bases unmatched. This CDR3 reads CASSSGTELLGTEAFF. The CDR3 DNA reads TGTGCCAGCAGCTCAGGGACAGAGCTCTTGGGCACTGAAGCTTTCTTT. Full variable domain (missing parts from reference TRBV7-6 and TRBJ1-1): GAGVSQSPRYKVTKRGQDVALRCDPISGHVSLYWYRQALGQGPEFLTYFNYEAQQDKSGLPNDRFSAERPEGSISTLTIQRTEQRDSAMYRCASSSGTELLGTEAFFGQGTRLTVV.

The chain recombines TRBV7-8 with TRBJ1-5, with TRBD1 identical over 8 bases. The trim removed 0 bases at V and 0 bases at J, leaving 13 bases unmatched. The CDR3 length is 20 residues. The germline CDR1 and CDR2 sequences are SGHVS and FQNEAQ. The CDR3 sequence: CASSLARIGTGDYSNQPQHF. The DNA for the CDR3 is TGTGCCAGCAGCTTAGCGCGGATCGGGACAGGCGATTATAGCAATCAGCCCCAGCATTTT.

This rearrangement joins TRBV4-1 to TRBJ1-2; tentatively, D is TRBD1 (6 bases). The germline V gene has CDR1 MGHRA and CDR2 YSYEKL. Between the trimmed V and J ends, which lost 0 bases and 6 bases, there was a span of 20 bases. There are 17 residues in the CDR3. This CDR3 reads CASSQDPFGPRGNGYTF. CDR3 DNA: TGCGCCAGCAGCCAAGACCCATTCGGCCCGAGGGGGAATGGCTACACCTTC.

This clone was observed a few times. This chain joins TRBV9 and TRBJ2-7; D is undetermined. From germline, CDR1 is SGDLS and CDR2 YYNGEE. The CDR3 length is 14 residues. V was cut by 4 bases and J by 2 bases, with 13 bases left in between. The chain's CDR3 is CASSQSEAPYEQYF. For the CDR3, the DNA is TGTGCCAGCAGCCAAAGCGAGGCTCCCTACGAGCAGTACTTC.

The chain employs TRBV15 and TRBJ2-3; 13 bases are a match to TRBD2. J gave up 5 bases and V 3 bases, and 8 bases lay outside the gene matches. CDR1 LNHNV and CDR2 YYDKDF come from the germline V gene (reference sequence). The CDR3 has 17 residues. In nucleotides, the CDR3 is TGTGCCACCAGCAGGGGCCCCGGGACTAGCGGGGTAGATACGCAGTATTTT. Translated, it gives CATSRGPGTSGVDTQYF.

V is TRBV5-5 and J is TRBJ2-7; 8 positions match TRBD1. After removal of 4 bases from V and 3 bases from J, the junction contained 3 bases not matched to a gene. Germline V gene lookup returns CDR1 SGHKS and CDR2 YYEKEE (reference sequence). The length of the CDR3 is 13 residues. The CDR3 is CASSPDRDYEQYF. CDR3 DNA: TGTGCCAGCAGCCCGGACAGGGACTACGAGCAGTACTTC.